Following are 23 T cell receptor beta chains from one sample sequenced in a study of shared clonotypes between healthy human individuals. Here immunoSEQ multiplex PCR was the method, and the copy in TCRdb shows in-frame clones only, minus some. This sample has about 2.4 million clones, with roughly 93% found just once. The sequencing sample was made of naive CD4+ T cells from PBMCs. The subset was: CD45RA+ positively selected. The origin of the receptors is a man between 18 and 35 years old in good health. Some clones in this sample may be carry-over from other donors' samples.

Only one count was recorded for this clone. The chain is built from TRBV9 and TRBJ2-5; no definite D call. V dropped 4 bases and J dropped 7 bases, with 14 bases sitting between them. Germline lookup yields CDR1 SGDLS and CDR2 YYNGEE. The CDR3 has 13 residues. CDR3 sequence: CASSPDESGTQYF. CDR3 DNA sequence: TGTGCCAGCAGCCCCGACGAGTCAGGGACCCAGTACTTC. Supplemented by reference TRBV9 and TRBJ2-5, the full variable domain reads DSGVTQTPKHLITATGQRVTLRCSPRSGDLSVYWYQQSLDQGLQFLIQYYNGEERAKGNILERFSAQQFPDLHSELNLSSLELGDSALYFCASSPDESGTQYFGPGTRLLVL.

This rearrangement joins TRBV7-9 to TRBJ2-7; 7 bases line up with TRBD2. The ends lost 1 base at V and 6 bases at J; junction bases unmatched: 9. CDR3 length equals 15 residues. The germline V gene encodes CDR1 SEHNR and CDR2 FQNEAQ (reference sequence). The CDR3 bases are TGTGCCAGCAGCTTAGGGCTAGCGGTTCTCGGCGAGCAGTACTTC. Translating gives CASSLGLAVLGEQYF. Full variable domain (rest looked up from reference TRBV7-9 and TRBJ2-7): DTGVSQNPRHKITKRGQNVTFRCDPISEHNRLYWYRQTLGQGPEFLTYFQNEAQLEKSRLLSDRFSAERPKGSFSTLEIQRTEQGDSAMYLCASSLGLAVLGEQYFGPGTRLTVT.

Points on this clone: This may come from a read error, since a much larger clone is one base off. The sample holds other DNA sequences that translate to the same CDR3. This chain joins TRBV5-1 and TRBJ1-1; D uncertain. The V gene lost 1 base and the J gene lost 1 base, with 5 bases spanning the gap. Germline V gene lookup returns CDR1 SGHRS and CDR2 YFSETQ. CDR3 length: 13 amino acids. This CDR3 is CASSLIGNTEAFF. CDR3 DNA sequence: TGCGCCAGCAGCTTGATAGGGAACACTGAAGCTTTCTTT.

The chain couples TRBV7-3 to TRBJ2-3; TRBD2 agrees at 16 bases. V was clipped by 2 bases and J by 5 bases; unmatched bases: 4. Germline V gene data show CDR1 as SGHTA and CDR2 as FQGTGA. This CDR3 spans 17 amino acids. The CDR3 sequence: CASSLGTSGRVGDTQYF. In DNA form, the CDR3 reads TGTGCCAGCAGCTTAGGGACTAGCGGGAGGGTCGGAGATACGCAGTATTTT.

The chain is built from TRBV6-1 and TRBJ2-7; D is tentatively TRBD1 or TRBD2 (5 bases each). Per the germline V gene, CDR1 is MNHNS and CDR2 is SASEGT. V was pared by 4 bases and J by 1 base, with 11 bases between. The CDR3 totals 14 residues. The CDR3, as DNA: TGTGCCAGCAGTGCCCGAGGGGCTTCCTACGAGCAGTACTTC. Protein sequence: CASSARGASYEQYF.

Turning to this clone: Distinct nucleotide sequences in the sample also encode this CDR3. The gene calls are TRBV18 and TRBJ2-7; 11 nucleotides line up with TRBD1. The V gene end was trimmed by 6 bases and the J gene end by 1 base; junction bases not matched to a gene: 5. Germline lookup yields CDR1 KGHSH and CDR2 LQKENI. This CDR3 region has 15 residues. The CDR3 DNA follows: TGTGCCAGCTCGCTCGGACAGGGGGCATCCTACGAGCAGTACTTC. Translation: CASSLGQGASYEQYF.

This rearrangement joins TRBV6-5 to TRBJ2-7; D remains unclear. CDR1 and CDR2 (germline): MNHEY, SVGAGI. The CDR3 is made up of 11 amino acids. V lost 10 bases, J lost 3 bases, and 10 bases lay in between. The CDR3 DNA sequence: TGTGCCACTCTCCAAAACTACGAGCAGTACTTC. Translation gives CATLQNYEQYF.

This chain uses TRBV11-1 with TRBJ1-2; 8 bases are shared with TRBD1. CDR1 and CDR2 from the germline V gene are SGHAT and FQDESV (reference sequence). The CDR3 has 16 amino acids. J lost 5 bases, V lost 5 bases, and 13 bases had no gene match. The CDR3 region has the DNA TGTGCCAGCAGCCTACCCGACTCGACAGGGGATTATGGCTACACCTTC. This codes for CASSLPDSTGDYGYTF.

About this clone itself: Other DNA sequences from this sample encode an identical CDR3 as well. This CDR3 is CASSSYNEQFF. CDR3 in DNA: TGTGCCAGCAGCTCGTACAATGAGCAGTTCTTC. The V gene is TRBV5-8, the J gene TRBJ2-1; D unclear. Trimming shortened V by 3 bases and J by 4 bases, and 2 bases separated the two germline ends. CDR3 size: 11 residues. The germline V gene has CDR1 SGHTS and CDR2 YDEGEE.

V gene TRBV19 combines with J gene TRBJ2-2, with 9 nucleotides matching TRBD1. Germline lookup yields CDR1 LNHDA and CDR2 SQIVND (reference sequence). This CDR3 comprises 15 residues. V lost 4 bases and J lost 6; bases outside the gene matches: 6. CDR3 region: CASSTGQGWAGELFF. CDR3 DNA: TGTGCCAGTAGTACCGGACAGGGGTGGGCCGGGGAGCTGTTTTTT.

The gene calls are TRBV5-5 and TRBJ2-1, with 12 positions matching TRBD1. Germline V gene sequence: CDR1 SGHKS, CDR2 YYEKEE (reference sequence). CDR3 size: 15 residues. V lost 2 bases to trimming and J lost 8 bases; unmatched junction nucleotides: 5. The CDR3 here is CASSLTGTGGYEQFF. CDR3 coding DNA: TGTGCCAGCAGCTTAACCGGGACAGGGGGCTATGAGCAGTTCTTC.

The chain joins TRBV5-1 to TRBJ1-1, with D unresolved. This CDR3 region has 14 residues. Trimming took off 2 bases at V and 0 bases at J, with 8 bases between the two ends. Germline-derived CDR1 and CDR2 are SGHRS and YFSETQ. The CDR3 nucleotides read TGCGCCAGCAGCTTTGAATGGTTGAACACTGAAGCTTTCTTT. This gives the protein CASSFEWLNTEAFF.

V gene TRBV18 combines with J gene TRBJ2-2; D unresolved. Trimming removed 0 bases from V and 8 bases from J, with 10 bases in between. Germline assignment: CDR1 KGHSH and CDR2 LQKENI. This CDR3 region has 14 residues. The CDR3 nucleotides are TGTGCCAGCTCACCACCGGGGTTTTCTGGGGAGCTGTTTTTT. Residues: CASSPPGFSGELFF.

The CDR3 coding sequence is TGTGCCAGCCACCGGGACAGGGATGAGACCCAGTACTTC. Translated, it gives CASHRDRDETQYF. The rearrangement joins TRBV2 to TRBJ2-5; 9 bases agree with TRBD1. Germline V gives CDR1 SNHLY, CDR2 FYNNEI. The CDR3 has 13 amino acids. V dropped 8 bases and J dropped 5; count of bases not matched to a gene: 6. Combining the CDR3 with reference TRBV2 and TRBJ2-5 gives the whole variable domain EPEVTQTPSHQVTQMGQEVILRCVPISNHLYFYWYRQILGQKVEFLVSFYNNEISEKSEIFDDQFSVERPDGSNFTLKIRSTKLEDSAMYFCASHRDRDETQYFGPGTRLLVL.

The chain recombines TRBV25-1 with TRBJ2-3; 8 bases map to TRBD1. Unmatched junction bases numbered 9, after V lost 3 bases and J lost 4 bases. This CDR3 is 16 amino acids long. Germline CDR1 MGHDK, CDR2 SYGVNS. The CDR3 nucleotides read TGTGCCAGCAGTGACTTTCTCGGACAGGGAGCAGATACGCAGTATTTT. This encodes CASSDFLGQGADTQYF.

V gene TRBV2 combines with J gene TRBJ2-1; maybe TRBD1 (7 bases). The germline V gene has CDR1 SNHLY and CDR2 FYNNEI. CDR3 size: 14 residues. The ends were cut back, 4 bases at V and 6 bases at J, with 13 bases in the middle. The CDR3 loop reads CASSAQGDSNEQFF. CDR3 DNA: TGTGCCAGCAGTGCCCAGGGGGACTCCAATGAGCAGTTCTTC.

On this clone: A junction boundary mismatches the germline segment, possibly from a read error. V and J are TRBV4-1 and TRBJ2-2, with D perhaps matching TRBD2 (7 bases). The CDR3 spans 13 residues. The germline gives CDR1 MGHRA, CDR2 YSYEKL. CDR3 region: CASSQEGRGRLLF. The CDR3 DNA reads TGCGCCAGCAGCCAAGAGGGGAGGGGGAGGTTGCTTTTT.

The gene calls are TRBV28 and TRBJ1-2; 7 bases align to TRBD1. The length of the CDR3 is 15 residues. J lost 2 bases, V lost 3 bases, and 6 bases had no gene match. The germline V gene encodes CDR1 MDHEN and CDR2 SYDVKM. CDR3 DNA: TGTGCCAGCAGTTTTGCGGACAGGCCGAACTATGGCTACACCTTC. Protein sequence: CASSFADRPNYGYTF.

The CDR3 DNA reads TGTGCCAGCAGCTTAGCCGGGACCCTCTACGAGCAGTACTTC. It specifies CASSLAGTLYEQYF. This chain links TRBV7-2 with TRBJ2-7; the D call may be TRBD1 or TRBD2 (5 bases each). The V gene lost 0 bases and the J gene lost 3 bases, with 9 bases spanning the gap. This CDR3 has 14 residues. In germline, CDR1 is SGHTA, CDR2 FQGNSA.

The gene calls are TRBV6-6 and TRBJ2-7, with D perhaps matching TRBD2 (6 bases). This CDR3 is 14 amino acids long. The germline V and J ends were trimmed by 1 base and 2 bases, with 9 bases remaining between them. Germline V gene lookup returns CDR1 MNHNY and CDR2 SVGAGI (reference sequence). CDR3: CASSYWRGPYEQYF. The CDR3 DNA sequence: TGTGCCAGCAGTTACTGGCGGGGCCCCTACGAGCAGTACTTC.

This clone was picked up one time. This same CDR3 is encoded by further DNA sequences in the sample. The V call is TRBV6-1, the J call TRBJ2-5; 8 bases match TRBD1. The V gene's germline CDR1 is MNHNS and CDR2 SASEGT. This CDR3 is built from 14 residues. After removal of 6 bases from V and 4 bases from J, the junction contained 7 bases not matched to a gene. CDR3: CASRRQGARETQYF. DNA of the CDR3: TGTGCCAGCAGAAGGCAGGGGGCCCGAGAGACCCAGTACTTC.

The V call is TRBV4-1, the J call TRBJ2-1; 13 nucleotides agree with TRBD2. With 0 bases clipped from V and 4 bases from J, the junction kept 3 bases outside the gene matches. The CDR3 runs 17 residues. From germline, CDR1 is MGHRA and CDR2 YSYEKL. The DNA of the CDR3 is TGCGCCAGCAGCCAAGAGAAGGGACTAGCGGGGTACAATGAGCAGTTCTTC. Amino acids: CASSQEKGLAGYNEQFF.

This clone has only one observation. V gene TRBV28 combines with J gene TRBJ1-2; no clear D gene. This CDR3 comprises 12 residues. The V gene lost 5 bases and the J gene lost 4 bases, with 8 bases spanning the gap. CDR1 is MDHEN, CDR2 SYDVKM, per germline. The CDR3 region is CASSRGTYGYTF. CDR3 nucleotides: TGTGCCAGCAGTCGGGGAACCTATGGCTACACCTTC.